This section outlines one TCR beta chain sequence together with its context. Its binding antigen is unknown. No much larger clonotype is one base removed from it; base qualities were not supplied. This specimen belongs to a study of blood T cell repertoires in COVID-19 (dated by TCRdb to 2020 to 2021). A note on the overall study: Samples covering the acute and convalescent phases of COVID-19 were provided by collaborators in the United States, Italy and Spain. The material from the prospective study consisted of cDNA or gDNA derived from T cells, B-cell-depleted T cells, or PBMCs. Subjects who had been exposed to COVID-19, were actively infected with it, or had recovered from it provided the deeply sampled blood TCRbeta repertoires that made up the dataset. The repertoires were made available in a free public database intended to serve as a resource for research on the immune response to SARS-CoV-2. Nearly every sample came with metadata listing a de-identified subject ID, COVID-19 status, age in years and sex. The samples were drawn from the first 160 participants of the ongoing ImmuneRACE study and from roughly 1,300 subjects provided by 6 global collaborators. HLA class I and class II types, where available, came from metadata supplied by the sample provider rather than from assay-based typing.

The germline V gene supplies CDR1 KGHSH and CDR2 LQKENI. The CDR3 covers 15 residues, taking in both the cysteine and the phenylalanine. Of the read, only the CDR3 DNA is kept; its 45 bases are in frame from base 1. V was cut back by 3 bases and J by 3 bases, leaving a gap of 11 bases between them. The immunoSEQ Assay, a bias-controlled multiplex PCR, was used to amplify TCRbeta CDR3 regions from genomic DNA. The study's own analysis went as follows. The number of nucleated cells in each sample was estimated from the amplification of reference gene primers within the assay. To quantify the absolute abundance of each unique TCRbeta CDR3 rearrangement, sequence reads were collapsed and filtered. Productive Simpson clonality was computed per sample as the square root of Simpson's diversity index over productive rearrangements. In TCRdb, the immuneACCESS table is reduced to in-frame sequences with V and J assigned. These tables do not hold every clone; where another copy was compared, an unresolved V gene accounts for under half, and the others remain unexplained. V and J calls and clone size are copied from that table; D and trimming were computed from the DNA. The sample has about 90,000 clones on record, about 86% of them singletons. The top ten clones comprise about 1.8% of the sample.

Beyond this particular receptor, the publication reports: How much clinical and demographic metadata was included differed by source and by participant, and the metadata was provided uncurated.

Each collaborating institution followed its own protocols to collect whole blood in K2EDTA tubes. For TCRbeta analysis, collaborators shipped samples in one of three forms: frozen whole blood, isolated PBMCs, or DNA extracted from either of those sample types. Sequencing used peripheral blood. This TCR was recovered from an older man with acute or convalescent COVID-19. Here the chain combines TRBV18 and TRBJ1-4; the D gene is unclear. The DNA sequence is as follows: TGTGCCAGCTCACCCACGGGGAACCCTAATGAAAAACTGTTTTTT. This encodes CASSPTGNPNEKLFF.